These T cell receptor beta chains were read from a single sample in a study of control samples from healthy donors and cancer patients. Profiled with immunoSEQ multiplex PCR; TCRdb holds only in-frame clones, not every one. The sample has 90,000 to 100,000 clones, approximately 90% seen once. The sample was blood. All receptors come from a woman in her 70s in good health. CDR3s include the opening cysteine and the closing phenylalanine or tryptophan. Each record gives: clone size, V gene, J gene, CDR3 protein. The listing skips clone size in some rows; elsewhere it reads once, few, many or a size class.

-	TRBV5-4	TRBJ1-3	CASRPSLSGNTIYF
-	TRBV5-8	TRBJ2-7	CASGVRLGVFDEQYF
-	TRBV5-6	TRBJ2-1	CASSAGQPTYNEQFF
-	TRBV7-9	TRBJ2-7	CASSLLPSGGRDSYEQYF
-	TRBV18	TRBJ2-4	CASSPSRGTYSIQYF
-	TRBV11-2	TRBJ1-2	CASSFRNYGYTF
once	TRBV7-3	TRBJ1-1	CASSQPGNTEAFF
-	TRBV10-1	TRBJ1-2	CASSPGQGLGYTF
-	TRBV9	TRBJ2-1	CASSPTPRAFHEQFF
-	TRBV4-1	TRBJ2-7	CASSQVDRVDYEQYF
-	TRBV7-6	TRBJ1-3	CASSLSPQSSGNTIYF
few	TRBV6-5	TRBJ1-4	CASSWVSTNEKLFF
-	TRBV6-1	TRBJ1-6	CASSAPTGRSYNSPLHF
once	TRBV19	TRBJ1-2	CASSSGQRLFYGYTF
once	TRBV18	TRBJ1-5	CASSPKKGNQPQHF
-	TRBV25-1	TRBJ1-4	CASSDSGDGEKLFF
once	TRBV4-1	TRBJ1-1	CASTGQQNTEAFF
-	TRBV15	TRBJ1-1	CATSRGIGTNTEAFF
-	TRBV19	TRBJ1-5	CASTRGQPQHF
-	TRBV5-1	TRBJ2-3	CASSLLGQGTDTQYF
-	TRBV5-1	TRBJ1-2	CASSLTWDRLSYGYTF
-	TRBV27	TRBJ1-5	CASSFQGRGDQPQHF
-	TRBV5-1	TRBJ2-5	CASSMGQGEETQYF
-	TRBV3-1/TRBV3-2	TRBJ2-1	CASSPTRGPAYNEQFF
-	TRBV10-2	TRBJ1-2	CASSYDGGSYGYTF
few	TRBV9	TRBJ1-4	CASTPTGTGNEKLFF
-	TRBV7-2	TRBJ2-3	CASSPATDTQYF
-	TRBV6-1	TRBJ1-3	CASSEGAGNTIYF
-	TRBV18	TRBJ1-1	CASSRQPVNTEAFF
-	TRBV5-1	TRBJ1-5	CASSLGTGGSNQPQHF
-	TRBV6-6	TRBJ1-1	CASSGRQGEAFF
-	TRBV30	TRBJ1-2	CAWSESRAYGYTF
-	TRBV7-8	TRBJ1-4	CASSIYRLLTGTGGELFF
-	TRBV18	TRBJ1-2	CASSPSDSLGYTF
-	TRBV7-9	TRBJ1-1	CASSQGQMNTEAFF
-	TRBV7-2	TRBJ2-3	CASSLSRSTDTQYF
once	TRBV7-2	TRBJ2-3	CASSPTSAPTDTQYF
-	TRBV15	TRBJ1-5	CATSPGRGDGNQPQHF
many	TRBV7-8	TRBJ1-5	CASSRTDRGSGQPQHF
-	TRBV19	TRBJ1-6	CASSIEAPGYSPLHF
-	TRBV2	TRBJ2-5	CASRRDPGTETQYF
-	TRBV7-3	TRBJ1-2	CASSLQGAGGYTF
once	TRBV6-6	TRBJ2-4	CASSYSQGQAKNIQYF
-	TRBV7-2	TRBJ1-6	CASSPQGSSYNSPLHF
-	TRBV7-9	TRBJ2-1	CASSFTGGSFNEQFF
-	TRBV2	TRBJ2-3	CASSAGLTDTQYF
-	TRBV5-1	TRBJ1-5	CASSLGQGGQPQHF
-	TRBV11-2	TRBJ1-2	CASRQGLKYGYTF
-	TRBV19	TRBJ2-7	CASSISSGDYEQYF
once	TRBV11-2	TRBJ2-5	CASSREVGGFQETQYF
-	TRBV7-2	TRBJ2-5	CASSLKPMLETQYF
-	TRBV20-1	TRBJ1-5	CSASDRGPLNQPQHF
few	TRBV15	TRBJ2-2	CATSSVKAGELFF
-	TRBV19	TRBJ2-1	CASSIDSGQPYNEQFF
once	TRBV6-5	TRBJ1-1	CASSYTGGTGREAFF